This passage covers 20 T cell receptor beta chains from one sample sequenced in a study of T cell responses to AZD1222 COVID-19 vaccine. The assay was immunoSEQ multiplex PCR, and TCRdb's table has in-frame clones only and misses some. The sample includes about 110,000 clones, nearly 90% seen only once; the top ten take around 13%. The source was peripheral blood, collected on day 0 of MenACWY control vaccination. The receptors originated from an adult in good health.

The V and J genes are TRBV10-3 and TRBJ2-5; 9 positions agree with TRBD1. After removal of 10 bases from V and 1 base from J, the junction contained 7 bases not matched to a gene. Germline assignment: CDR1 ENHRY and CDR2 SYGVKD. CDR3 length: 14 residues. The DNA of the CDR3 is TGTGCCACGGGACAGGGTAGGCCCCAAGAGACCCAGTACTTC. Amino acids: CATGQGRPQETQYF.

This clone was seen a few times. The rearrangement joins TRBV16 to TRBJ1-3, with D unresolved. The CDR3 length is 14 residues. The V end lost 3 bases, the J end lost 0 bases, and 6 bases lay between the germline ends. Per germline, CDR1 KGHSY and CDR2 FQNENV. CDR3 DNA sequence: TGTGCCAGCAGCCAGTCGTCCTCTGGAAACACCATATATTTT. Encoded protein: CASSQSSSGNTIYF.

The chain recombines TRBV21-1 with TRBJ2-1; the D call of TRBD2 is as the table states it, not checked on the DNA. TRBV21-1 is noted as a pseudogene. The CDR3 length is 21 residues. For the CDR3, the DNA is TGTGCCAGCAGCAAAAATTTGGGACCGACTAGCGGGAGTCAGGGGGGGAATGAGCAGTTCTTC. It specifies CASSKNLGPTSGSQGGNEQFF.

V is TRBV28 and J is TRBJ2-7; the D gene is possibly TRBD1 (5 bases). The germline gives CDR1 MDHEN, CDR2 SYDVKM. Trimming cost V 3 bases and J 0 bases, with 6 bases left between them. The CDR3 totals 13 residues. The CDR3 region is CASSFQGSYEQYF. The CDR3 DNA reads as TGTGCCAGCAGTTTTCAGGGCTCCTACGAGCAGTACTTC. Full variable domain (remainder filled in from reference TRBV28 and TRBJ2-7): DVKVTQSSRYLVKRTGEKVFLECVQDMDHENMFWYRQDPGLGLRLIYFSYDVKMKEKGDIPEGYSVSREKKERFSLILESASTNQTSMYLCASSFQGSYEQYFGPGTRLTVT.

The chain carries TRBV7-9 and TRBJ2-5; perhaps TRBD2 as D (5 bases). This CDR3 contains 13 residues. Looked up from germline, CDR1 is SEHNR and CDR2 is FQNEAQ (reference sequence). Trimming took off 11 bases at V and 5 bases at J, with 18 bases between the two ends. The CDR3: CALPAREGETQYF. The CDR3 DNA sequence: TGTGCCCTACCCGCACGGGAAGGGGAGACCCAGTACTTC.

The J gene is TRBJ1-1, the V gene TRBV19; 8 positions match TRBD1. The CDR3 covers 14 residues. Germline loops: CDR1 LNHDA, CDR2 SQIVND (reference sequence). After removal of 4 bases from V and 0 bases from J, the junction contained 1 base not matched to a gene. As DNA, the CDR3 is TGTGCCAGTAGTACGGACAGGGTGAACACTGAAGCTTTCTTT. Protein: CASSTDRVNTEAFF.

This chain links TRBV15 with TRBJ2-1, with 7 bases lining up with TRBD2. Unmatched junction bases numbered 2, after V lost 0 bases and J lost 9 bases. The CDR3 spans 13 residues. Germline CDR1 LNHNV, CDR2 YYDKDF (reference sequence). In nucleotides, the CDR3 is TGTGCCACCAGCAGAGATCGGGGGGTTGAGCAGTTCTTC. Amino acid sequence: CATSRDRGVEQFF.

V and J are TRBV7-2 and TRBJ1-5, with 8 bases identical to TRBD1. V dropped 5 bases and J dropped 4; count of bases not matched to a gene: 4. The CDR3 spans 14 residues. CDR1 and CDR2 from the germline V gene are SGHTA and FQGNSA. DNA for the CDR3: TGTGCCAGCAGCCCACGACAGGGGAATCAGCCCCAGCATTTT. Residues: CASSPRQGNQPQHF.

The chain carries TRBV5-6 and TRBJ2-7; 9 bases line up with TRBD2. Germline V gene data show CDR1 as SGHDT and CDR2 as YYEEEE. The CDR3 spans 16 residues. Trimming took 0 bases from V and 5 from J; bases not matched to a gene: 9. The CDR3 nucleotides read TGTGCCAGCAGCTTGGCCGGGAGGGCTAGCGGGGACGAGCAGTACTTC. Translation: CASSLAGRASGDEQYF.

The chain couples TRBV30 to TRBJ2-7, with 14 nucleotides matching TRBD2. CDR3 length: 15 amino acids. The germline CDR1 and CDR2 sequences are GTSNPN and SVGIG (reference sequence). The J segment lost 5 bases and the V segment lost 6 bases, leaving 9 bases of the junction unmatched. This chain's CDR3 is CACLPGLAGVHEQYF. The CDR3 DNA reads TGTGCCTGCCTCCCGGGACTAGCGGGAGTACACGAGCAGTACTTC.

This chain connects TRBV25-1 to TRBJ1-2; 8 bases are a match to TRBD1. The CDR3 is 14 amino acids. Germline loops: CDR1 MGHDK, CDR2 SYGVNS. The V gene end was trimmed by 3 bases and the J gene end by 4 bases; junction bases not matched to a gene: 4. CDR3 in DNA: TGTGCCAGCAGTGAGGCAGGGGGCGGCTATGGCTACACCTTC. This sequence encodes CASSEAGGGYGYTF.

There are a few counts of this clone. The chain employs TRBV12-3 or TRBV12-4 and TRBJ1-2; weak D call: TRBD1 (5 bases). V was pared by 1 base and J by 5 bases, with 8 bases between. There are 13 residues in the CDR3. The CDR3 spells CASSLGQGYGYTF. CDR3 DNA sequence: TGTGCCAGCAGTTTAGGGCAGGGTTATGGCTACACCTTC.

The chain couples TRBV12-3 or TRBV12-4 to TRBJ1-1; weak D call: TRBD1 (6 bases). There are 13 residues in the CDR3. V was cut by 4 bases and J by 6 bases, with 12 bases left in between. The CDR3 region is CASSSDRVAEAFF. CDR3 nucleotide sequence: TGTGCCAGCAGTTCGGACAGAGTCGCTGAAGCTTTCTTT.

The chain employs TRBV7-6 and TRBJ2-7, with D possibly TRBD2 on 5 matching bases. The CDR3 is made up of 12 amino acids. V gave up 2 bases and J gave up 4 bases, with 6 bases separating them. Germline CDR1 is SGHVS and CDR2 is FNYEAQ. The chain's CDR3 is CASSLSGYEQYF. The CDR3 bases are TGTGCCAGCAGCTTATCGGGATACGAGCAGTACTTC.

The chain has TRBV11-2 and TRBJ1-1, with a possible D match to TRBD1 (6 bases). Germline loops: CDR1 SGHAT, CDR2 FQNNGV. Trimming shortened V by 5 bases and J by 3 bases, and 16 bases separated the two germline ends. CDR3 length: 15 amino acids. CDR3 DNA sequence: TGTGCCAGCAGCAACCCCGGGACATCCGACACTGAAGCTTTCTTT. This translates into CASSNPGTSDTEAFF.

J is TRBJ2-3 and V is TRBV7-9; tentative D call: TRBD1 (6 bases). The length of the CDR3 is 13 residues. Deletions cut 8 bases from V and 2 bases from J, with 11 bases between. Germline values: CDR1 SEHNR, CDR2 FQNEAQ (reference sequence). The CDR3 nucleotides are TGTGCCAGCGCCGGACAGTACACAGATACGCAGTATTTT. Encoded protein: CASAGQYTDTQYF.

This chain connects TRBV2 to TRBJ1-2, with unresolved D. V dropped 2 bases and J dropped 2 bases, with 12 bases sitting between them. The CDR3 has 15 residues. CDR1 is SNHLY and CDR2 is FYNNEI in the germline V gene. The CDR3 DNA is TGTGCCAGCAGTGAAACTTCAGGCTTAAACTATGGCTACACCTTC. Its translation: CASSETSGLNYGYTF.

This chain joins TRBV19 and TRBJ2-2, with unresolved D. V was shortened by 7 bases and J by 6 bases, with 9 bases between the two germline ends. CDR1 and CDR2 (germline): LNHDA, SQIVND (reference sequence). The CDR3 length is 12 residues. Here the CDR3 DNA reads TGTGCCAGTACCCCTTCGGCCGGGGAGCTGTTTTTT. The encoded protein is CASTPSAGELFF.

This clone has just one count. The CDR3 spells CASSAVVTPNTEAFF. CDR3 nucleotide sequence: TGTGCCAGCAGCGCTGTCGTCACCCCGAACACTGAAGCTTTCTTT. V and J are TRBV9 and TRBJ1-1; no clear D gene. The germline V and J ends were trimmed by 3 bases and 1 base, with 13 bases remaining between them. Germline assignment: CDR1 SGDLS and CDR2 YYNGEE. This CDR3 has 15 residues. The variable domain in full, with the rest retrieved from reference TRBV9 and TRBJ1-1, is DSGVTQTPKHLITATGQRVTLRCSPRSGDLSVYWYQQSLDQGLQFLIQYYNGEERAKGNILERFSAQQFPDLHSELNLSSLELGDSALYFCASSAVVTPNTEAFFGQGTRLTVV.

The chain combines TRBV11-2 with TRBJ1-4; D is uncertain. The CDR3 extends over 13 amino acids. Between the trimmed V and J ends, which lost 0 bases and 11 bases, there was a span of 10 bases. From germline, CDR1 is SGHAT and CDR2 FQNNGV. As DNA, the CDR3 is TGTGCCAGCAGCTTAGATAGGCCGGGTAAACTGTTTTTT. Residues: CASSLDRPGKLFF.